These 32 T cell receptor beta chains came from one sample sequenced in a study of cytomegalovirus exposure and HLA in healthy donors. Primers for the PCR totalled 60 Vbeta and 13 Jbeta. Sequencing was performed with immunoSEQ multiplex PCR; in TCRdb, only in-frame clones are kept and a portion is missing. In the table there are 100,000 to 150,000 clones, 15% to 20% of which are singletons. The sequencing input was PBMCs. The receptors were gathered from a female donor in good health and CMV-seropositive.

In nucleotides, the CDR3 is TGTGCCAGCAGCCTCGGGACACGGGCTGGCTACACCTTC. It codes for CASSLGTRAGYTF. The rearrangement joins TRBV7-6 to TRBJ1-2, with D maybe TRBD1 (6 bases). The germline V gene encodes CDR1 SGHVS and CDR2 FNYEAQ. The V and J ends lost 5 bases and 7 bases respectively, with 14 bases between them. CDR3 length: 13 residues.

V and J are TRBV5-1 and TRBJ1-2, with D possibly TRBD1 on 6 matching bases. Germline assignment: CDR1 SGHRS and CDR2 YFSETQ. V gave up 0 bases and J gave up 8 bases, with 17 bases separating them. The CDR3 spans 15 residues. The CDR3 DNA sequence: TGCGCCAGCAGCTTGGGGACAGCCACCTTAATAGGCTACACCTTC. Residues: CASSLGTATLIGYTF.

Only a few counts were recorded for this clone. The CDR3 is CASSPGESQAGETQYF. In DNA form, the CDR3 reads TGTGCCAGCAGCCCGGGAGAAAGTCAGGCCGGGGAGACCCAGTACTTC. J is TRBJ2-5 and V is TRBV5-8; weak D call: TRBD2 (6 bases). CDR1 and CDR2 (germline): SGHTS, YDEGEE. Trimming took 4 bases from V and 5 from J, leaving 21 bases between them. The CDR3 consists of 16 residues.

This clone was recorded a few times. The rearrangement uses TRBV11-2 and TRBJ2-1; TRBD2 matches 7 bases. Germline assignment: CDR1 SGHAT and CDR2 FQNNGV. After removal of 6 bases from V and 9 bases from J, the junction contained 14 bases not matched to a gene. The CDR3 consists of 15 residues. CDR3 nucleotides: TGTGCCAGCAGATCAGGCGGGAGTGGTTTTCGTGAGCAGTTCTTC. This gives the protein CASRSGGSGFREQFF.

CDR3 bases: TGTGCCTGGAGCGTATCCAGCTCTGGAAACACCATATATTTT. It specifies CAWSVSSSGNTIYF. This sequence joins TRBV30 and TRBJ1-3; D gene ambiguous. V was shortened by 3 bases and J by 0 bases, with 9 bases between the two germline ends. CDR3 length: 14 amino acids. Germline V lookup: CDR1 GTSNPN, CDR2 SVGIG (reference sequence).

This clone was counted between two and nine times. The chain joins TRBV5-1 to TRBJ2-6; 7 bases fit TRBD2. Germline CDR1 SGHRS, CDR2 YFSETQ. Trimming at V came to 1 base and at J to 1 base, leaving 11 bases not matched to a gene. This CDR3 spans 19 amino acids. The CDR3 loop reads CASSLIGGGFLSGANVLTF. The CDR3 region has the DNA TGCGCCAGCAGCTTGATTGGGGGGGGGTTCCTATCTGGGGCCAACGTCCTGACTTTC.

This chain joins TRBV6-1 and TRBJ1-2; TRBD1 agrees at 7 bases. CDR1 is MNHNS, CDR2 SASEGT, per germline. V lost 4 bases and J lost 4; bases outside the gene matches: 6. CDR3 length equals 14 residues. The CDR3 DNA sequence: TGTGCCAGCAGTGTACAGGGGTCGGTCTATGGCTACACCTTC. Amino acid sequence: CASSVQGSVYGYTF.

This sequence joins TRBV4-2 and TRBJ1-4; TRBD1 agrees at 7 bases. J gave up 13 bases and V 5 bases, and 7 bases lay outside the gene matches. The CDR3 is 12 residues long. Per germline, CDR1 LGHNA and CDR2 YNFKEQ. CDR3: CASSEPGDRLFF. The CDR3 DNA is TGTGCCAGCAGCGAACCAGGGGACAGACTGTTTTTT.

V and J are TRBV29-1 and TRBJ2-4; D perhaps matches TRBD1 (5 bases). CDR1 and CDR2 (germline): SQVTM, ANQGSEA. Deletions cut 3 bases from V and 4 bases from J, with 16 bases between. The CDR3 sequence is 15 residues long. CDR3 sequence (DNA): TGCAGCGTTGACACTTTCCCGGCAGGGAAAAACATTCAGTACTTC. This encodes CSVDTFPAGKNIQYF.

V gene TRBV4-2 combines with J gene TRBJ1-2; D is unclear. The V end was cut by 1 base, the J end by 5 bases, with 14 bases between. The CDR3 has 15 amino acids. The germline gives CDR1 LGHNA, CDR2 YNFKEQ. DNA for the CDR3: TGTGCCAGCAGCCAAGTCGTCCACCATGAGTATGGCTACACCTTC. Translation gives CASSQVVHHEYGYTF.

The chain combines TRBV29-1 with TRBJ1-1; a weak D match, TRBD1 (5 bases). Per germline, CDR1 SQVTM and CDR2 ANQGSEA. V was trimmed by 5 bases and J by 0 bases, leaving 13 bases between them. This CDR3 has 14 residues. CDR3 sequence reads: CSVPPPGMNTEAFF. As DNA, the CDR3 is TGCAGCGTTCCGCCCCCAGGGATGAACACTGAAGCTTTCTTT.

This clone was seen a few times. The chain combines TRBV5-4 with TRBJ2-5; a weak D match, TRBD1 (5 bases). Trimming cost V 4 bases and J 5 bases, with 12 bases left between them. This CDR3 is 13 amino acids long. CDR1 is SGHNT, CDR2 YYREEE, per germline (reference sequence). The CDR3 reads CASSRDSAETQYF. The CDR3 region has the DNA TGTGCCAGCAGCAGAGACAGTGCGGAGACCCAGTACTTC.

This clone was found a few times. The chain is built from TRBV4-3 and TRBJ2-2; 9 bases match TRBD2. The V gene end was trimmed by 0 bases and the J gene end by 2 bases; junction bases not matched to a gene: 7. Germline CDR1 reads LGHNA; CDR2 reads YSLEER. This CDR3 is built from 18 residues. The CDR3 here is CASSQDLLAGTNTGELFF. The DNA of the CDR3 is TGCGCCAGCAGCCAAGATCTGCTAGCGGGAACAAACACCGGGGAGCTGTTTTTT.

The CDR3 sequence: CARFRATNYGYTF. CDR3 bases: TGTGCCAGGTTCAGGGCTACTAACTATGGCTACACCTTC. The V gene is TRBV5-3, the J gene TRBJ1-2; TRBD1 is a possible D gene (5 bases). TRBV5-3 is designated an ORF whose function remains uncertain. V lost 8 bases and J lost 0, with 11 bases in between. The length of the CDR3 is 13 residues.

The CDR3, as DNA: TGTGCCAGCAGCAAAGAGACTCAGCGGCCGAACACAGATACGCAGTATTTT. Translating it yields CASSKETQRPNTDTQYF. The chain has TRBV21-1 and TRBJ2-3; the DNA was not compared with TRBD2, the D call given in the table. TRBV21-1 is classified as a pseudogene. CDR3 length equals 17 residues.

This clone was detected a few times. The genes are TRBV5-6 and TRBJ1-4; D gene unclear. Trimming left V 3 bases short and J 7 bases short, with 4 bases between. Per germline, CDR1 SGHDT and CDR2 YYEEEE. The CDR3 runs to 11 residues. The CDR3 region has the DNA TGTGCCAGCAGCTCAGGTGAAAAACTGTTTTTT. The encoded protein is CASSSGEKLFF.

This sequence joins TRBV29-1 and TRBJ1-2, with D uncertain. The length of the CDR3 is 15 residues. The germline V gene encodes CDR1 SQVTM and CDR2 ANQGSEA. The ends were cut back, 4 bases at V and 3 bases at J, with 18 bases in the middle. As DNA, the CDR3 is TGCAGCGTTGTTACCACCTACCCCCGCGACTATGGCTACACCTTC. It encodes CSVVTTYPRDYGYTF.

This clone was recorded a few times. This chain uses TRBV28 with TRBJ2-7; 7 positions match TRBD1. The V gene's germline CDR1 is MDHEN and CDR2 SYDVKM. J gave up 3 bases and V 5 bases, and 7 bases lay outside the gene matches. The CDR3 contains 14 residues. In DNA, the CDR3 is TGTGCCAGCAGTAAACCTGGGACAGACTACGAGCAGTACTTC. This translates into CASSKPGTDYEQYF. The complete variable domain, with remaining parts taken from reference TRBV28 and TRBJ2-7, reads DVKVTQSSRYLVKRTGEKVFLECVQDMDHENMFWYRQDPGLGLRLIYFSYDVKMKEKGDIPEGYSVSREKKERFSLILESASTNQTSMYLCASSKPGTDYEQYFGPGTRLTVT.

This chain links TRBV2 with TRBJ1-1, with D uncertain. From germline, CDR1 is SNHLY and CDR2 FYNNEI. The CDR3 has 12 residues. V lost 6 bases, J lost 7 bases, and 12 bases lay in between. The CDR3 sequence: CASRISGREAFF. The DNA of the CDR3 is TGTGCCAGCAGAATCAGCGGACGTGAAGCTTTCTTT.

This clone was observed a handful of times. This chain uses TRBV6-1 with TRBJ2-5, with 10 bases identical to TRBD1. Losses at the gene ends were 3 bases for V and 2 bases for J; bases not matched to a gene: 3. The CDR3 length is 15 residues. Looked up from germline, CDR1 is MNHNS and CDR2 is SASEGT. CDR3: CASSEEDRGQETQYF. CDR3 DNA: TGTGCCAGCAGTGAGGAGGACAGGGGGCAAGAGACCCAGTACTTC.

This clone turned up a few times. CDR3 DNA sequence: TGTGCCAGCAGCGAAAGACAGGGGGCCAATGAGCAGTTCTTC. Translating gives CASSERQGANEQFF. The chain joins TRBV5-4 to TRBJ2-1; 10 bases align to TRBD1. CDR1 and CDR2 from the germline V gene are SGHNT and YYREEE (reference sequence). The CDR3 runs 14 residues. The V segment lost 4 bases and the J segment 6 bases; nucleotides outside the gene matches: 4.

This clone was found a few times. The chain combines TRBV7-9 with TRBJ2-5; D gene uncertain. The CDR3 consists of 14 residues. Trimming shortened V by 4 bases and J by 7 bases, and 16 bases separated the two germline ends. Germline assignment: CDR1 SEHNR and CDR2 FQNEAQ (reference sequence). CDR3 amino acids: CASSSLVPRSTQYF. The CDR3 DNA is TGTGCCAGCAGCTCTCTTGTCCCGCGGTCGACCCAGTACTTC.

This clone was found a few times. The genes are TRBV10-3 and TRBJ2-5, with D possibly matching TRBD2 (5 bases). The CDR3 covers 14 residues. Trimming took off 0 bases at V and 5 bases at J, with 10 bases between the two ends. Per the germline V gene, CDR1 is ENHRY and CDR2 is SYGVKD. CDR3 residues: CAISESVSAETQYF. CDR3 nucleotides: TGTGCCATCAGTGAGTCGGTTAGCGCTGAGACCCAGTACTTC.

A few counts support this clone. The V call is TRBV18, the J call TRBJ1-5; D is possibly TRBD1 (6 bases). The germline V and J ends were trimmed by 3 bases and 0 bases, with 9 bases remaining between them. CDR1 is KGHSH, CDR2 LQKENI, per germline. The CDR3 length is 15 residues. CDR3 sequence (DNA): TGTGCCAGCTCACCCAGAGGGGGTAGCAATCAGCCCCAGCATTTT. Residues: CASSPRGGSNQPQHF.

The CDR3 region is CASSSPGAPGGEQYF. CDR3 DNA: TGTGCCAGCAGTAGCCCCGGGGCCCCTGGGGGGGAGCAGTACTTC. The chain is built from TRBV28 and TRBJ2-7; D might be TRBD2 (6 bases). The V gene's germline CDR1 is MDHEN and CDR2 SYDVKM. The CDR3 has 15 amino acids. V gave up 5 bases and J gave up 7 bases, with 21 bases separating them.

The chain combines TRBV18 with TRBJ1-1, with 7 bases matching TRBD1. Germline values: CDR1 KGHSH, CDR2 LQKENI. CDR3 length equals 18 residues. The trim removed 1 base at V and 3 bases at J, leaving 14 bases unmatched. The chain's CDR3 is CASSPRLWGITGDTEAFF. CDR3 nucleotides: TGTGCCAGCTCACCACGGCTCTGGGGAATAACAGGGGACACTGAAGCTTTCTTT.

The chain recombines TRBV2 with TRBJ1-1; 10 bases are shared with TRBD1. The CDR3 is 16 amino acids. Germline lookup yields CDR1 SNHLY and CDR2 FYNNEI. Germline trimming cut 3 bases from V and 10 bases from J; bases unmatched to any gene: 14. In nucleotides, the CDR3 is TGTGCCAGCAGTGACACTGGACAGGGGGAAGTAGATAGAGCTTTCTTT. This codes for CASSDTGQGEVDRAFF.

This clone was found a few times. The rearrangement joins TRBV27 to TRBJ1-2; 7 bases agree with TRBD1. The germline CDR1 and CDR2 sequences are MNHEY and SMNVEV (reference sequence). The CDR3 length is 17 residues. Trimming took 4 bases from V and 4 from J; bases not matched to a gene: 15. CDR3 bases: TGTGCCAGCAGTTACACCCCGACAGGGATAGGTAGCTATGGCTACACCTTC. Protein product: CASSYTPTGIGSYGYTF.

Only a few counts were recorded for this clone. The rearrangement joins TRBV6-6 to TRBJ1-4, with TRBD1 matching over 9 bases. Germline trimming cut 6 bases from V and 6 bases from J; bases unmatched to any gene: 5. This CDR3 has 14 amino acids. The germline V gene has CDR1 MNHNY and CDR2 SVGAGI (reference sequence). The CDR3 here is CASRGDRVDEKLFF. The DNA for the CDR3 is TGTGCCAGCAGGGGGGACAGGGTAGATGAAAAACTGTTTTTT.

This clone was observed a few times. The chain couples TRBV25-1 to TRBJ1-1; possible D gene TRBD1, 5 bases. CDR3 length equals 16 residues. The germline V gene encodes CDR1 MGHDK and CDR2 SYGVNS. Trimming took off 5 bases at V and 6 bases at J, with 22 bases between the two ends. The chain's CDR3 is CASSPGGFRGIPEAFF. The CDR3 DNA reads TGTGCCAGCAGTCCCGGCGGTTTTCGGGGGATACCTGAAGCTTTCTTT.

The chain has TRBV10-1 and TRBJ1-6, with D perhaps matching TRBD1 (5 bases). V dropped 4 bases and J dropped 9 bases, with 10 bases sitting between them. In germline, CDR1 is WNHNN, CDR2 SYGVQD (reference sequence). The CDR3 is 13 residues long. As DNA, the CDR3 is TGCGCCAGCAGTGGGGGACTGGGTTCACCCCTCCACTTT. This gives the protein CASSGGLGSPLHF.

The DNA for the CDR3 is TGTGCCAGTAGTATAGGTCCGAGCTATGGCTACACCTTC. Protein: CASSIGPSYGYTF. The chain uses TRBV19 and TRBJ1-2; D not resolved. This CDR3 spans 13 amino acids. The V end lost 1 base, the J end lost 4 bases, and 7 bases lay between the germline ends. Germline V lookup: CDR1 LNHDA, CDR2 SQIVND (reference sequence).